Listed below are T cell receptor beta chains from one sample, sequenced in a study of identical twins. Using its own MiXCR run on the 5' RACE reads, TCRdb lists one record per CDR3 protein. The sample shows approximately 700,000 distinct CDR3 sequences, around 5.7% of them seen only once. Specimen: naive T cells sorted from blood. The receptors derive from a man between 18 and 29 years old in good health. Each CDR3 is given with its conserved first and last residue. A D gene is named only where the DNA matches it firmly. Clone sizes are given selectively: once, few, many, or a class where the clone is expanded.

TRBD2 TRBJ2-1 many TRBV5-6 TGTGCCAGCAGCTTCTCCGGGACTAGCGGGAAGCAGTTCTTC CASSFSGTSGKQFF
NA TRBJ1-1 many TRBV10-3 TGTGCCACTTCTGGGGCGTTGAGGAACACTGAAGCTTTCTTT CATSGALRNTEAFF
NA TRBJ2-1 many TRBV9 TGTGCCAGCAGCGAACCCGGGGGTAGGGCCATAGAGCAGTTCTTC CASSEPGGRAIEQFF
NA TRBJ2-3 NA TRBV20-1 TGCAGTGCTAGAAAATCCGGGGTTGAGGGGAATACGCAGTATTTT CSARKSGVEGNTQYF
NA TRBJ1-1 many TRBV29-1 TGCAGCGTTGAGACAGGCTCCCACACTGAAGCTTTCTTT CSVETGSHTEAFF
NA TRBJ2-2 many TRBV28 TGTGCCAGCAGTTTTGGCGGCCCGAGGACCGGGGAGCTGTTTTTT CASSFGGPRTGELFF
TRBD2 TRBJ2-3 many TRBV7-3 TGTGCCAGCAGCACCGGGACTAGCGTGGATACGCAGTATTTT CASSTGTSVDTQYF
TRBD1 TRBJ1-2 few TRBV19 TGTGCCAGTAAAAATGACAGGGCGCCAAACTATGGCTACACCTTC CASKNDRAPNYGYTF
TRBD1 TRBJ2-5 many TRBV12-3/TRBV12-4 TGTGCCAGCAGTTCAAAATGGGACAGGGACTTC CASSSKWDRDF
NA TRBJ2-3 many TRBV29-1 TGCAGCGTTGCCAGGGGTCTCACAGATACGCAGTATTTT CSVARGLTDTQYF
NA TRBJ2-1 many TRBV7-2 TGTGCCAGCACCAATACCAGGAATGAGCAGTTCTTC CASTNTRNEQFF
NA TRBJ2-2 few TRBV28 TGTGCCAGCACTCCTTCGGTGCCCGGGGAGCTGTTTTTT CASTPSVPGELFF
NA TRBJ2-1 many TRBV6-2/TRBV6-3 TGTGCCAGCAGCGCAACCGGGACCCGAAGGGGTGAGCAGTTCTTC CASSATGTRRGEQFF
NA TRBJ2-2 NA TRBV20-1 TGCAGTGCTAGAGATCTCACAGTTGGGGCCGGGGAGCTGTTTTTT CSARDLTVGAGELFF
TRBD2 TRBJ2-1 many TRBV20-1 TGCAGTGCGTCGGGACTAGCGGGAGTTGGTGAGCAGTTCTTC CSASGLAGVGEQFF
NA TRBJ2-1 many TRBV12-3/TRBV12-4 TGTGCCAGCAGTTCCGTCCTAGGAGGGCAGTTCTTC CASSSVLGGQFF
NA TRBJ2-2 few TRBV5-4 TGTGCCAGCAGCTTTAGGGAGAACGGGGAGCTGTTTTTT CASSFRENGELFF
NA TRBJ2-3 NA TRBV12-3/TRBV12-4 TGTGCCAGCACCAACGCAGGAGGAGGCCCCCCGGATACGCAGTATTTT CASTNAGGGPPDTQYF
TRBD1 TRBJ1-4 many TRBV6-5 TGTGCCAGCAGTTACGGGGCGACAGGGACTAATGAAAAACTGTTTTTT CASSYGATGTNEKLFF
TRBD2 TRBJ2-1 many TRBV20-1 TGCAGTGCTAGAGCCGGGACTAGCGGTTCCTACAATGAGCAGTTCTTC CSARAGTSGSYNEQFF
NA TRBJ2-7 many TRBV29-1 TGCAGCGTTGGTTTCGCCGCACGTTACGAGCAGTACTTC CSVGFAARYEQYF
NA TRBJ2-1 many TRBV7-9 TGTGCCAGCAGCCGGCTAGCAGAATTAGACAATGAGCAGTTCTTC CASSRLAELDNEQFF
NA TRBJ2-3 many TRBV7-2 TGTGCCAGCAGCTTGGGGTGGGGCTACAGCACAGATACGCAGTATTTT CASSLGWGYSTDTQYF
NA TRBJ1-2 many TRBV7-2 TGTGCCAGCAGCCCACAGGGCTTCGACTATGGCTACACCTTC CASSPQGFDYGYTF
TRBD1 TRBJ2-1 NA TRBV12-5 TGTGCTAGTGGTTTGGTCGACAGGGGGCTTGCACCCTCCTACAATGAGCAGTTCTTC CASGLVDRGLAPSYNEQFF
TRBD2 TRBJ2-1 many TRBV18 TGTGCCAGCTCACCACCGAACCTTGGGACTAGCGGGAATGAGCAGTTCTTC CASSPPNLGTSGNEQFF
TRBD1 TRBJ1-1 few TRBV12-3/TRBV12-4 TGTGCCAGCAGTTTTCAGACAGGGAGAATGAACACTGAAGCTTTCTTT CASSFQTGRMNTEAFF
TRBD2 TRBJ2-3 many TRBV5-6 TGTGCCAGCAGCTTCGGGCGGCTAGCGGGAGAGACAGATACGCAGTATTTT CASSFGRLAGETDTQYF
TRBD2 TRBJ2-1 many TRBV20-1 TGCAGTGCTAGAGATGTGAGCGCGGGAGGGCAGTTCTTC CSARDVSAGGQFF
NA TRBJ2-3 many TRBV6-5 TGTGCCAGCAGTTACTCGAGATCGGATACGCAGTATTTT CASSYSRSDTQYF
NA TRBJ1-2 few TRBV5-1 TGCGCCAGCAGCTTGGCCAGTAAACCTAGCAGTGGCTACACCTTC CASSLASKPSSGYTF
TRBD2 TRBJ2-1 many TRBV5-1 TGCGCCAGCAGCTATGTTTCGGGGAGGGCCTACAATGAGCAGTTCTTC CASSYVSGRAYNEQFF
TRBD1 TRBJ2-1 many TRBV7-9 TGTGCCAGCAGCTTAAGGGACAGGGGGGGTAATGAGCAGTTCTTC CASSLRDRGGNEQFF
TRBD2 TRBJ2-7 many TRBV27 TGTGCCAGCAGTGGGACTAGCGGGAGCTCCTACGAGCAGTACTTC CASSGTSGSSYEQYF
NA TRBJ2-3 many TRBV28 TGTGCCAGCAGTACCGGGTTTCCAGATACGCAGTATTTT CASSTGFPDTQYF
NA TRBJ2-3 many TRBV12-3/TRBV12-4 TGTGCCAGCAGCTGGGACTCTTATACAGATACGCAGTATTTT CASSWDSYTDTQYF
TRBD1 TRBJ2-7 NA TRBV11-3 TGTGCCAGCAGCTTATTCAGGGACAGCGAGCAGTACTTC CASSLFRDSEQYF
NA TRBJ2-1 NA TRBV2 TGTGCCAGCACGGACTATTACAATGAGCAGTTCTTC CASTDYYNEQFF
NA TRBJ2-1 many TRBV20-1 TGCAGTGCTAGTATCCGGAGCTCCTACAATGAGCAGTTCTTC CSASIRSSYNEQFF
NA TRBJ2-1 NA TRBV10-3 TGTGCCATCAGTGGTGGAGCGGGTCAAGGCAATGAGCAGTTCTTC CAISGGAGQGNEQFF
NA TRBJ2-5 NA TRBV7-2 TGTGCCAGCAGCGAAACTAGTCAAGAGACCCAGTACTTC CASSETSQETQYF
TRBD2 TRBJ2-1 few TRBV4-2 TGTGCCAGCAGCCAAGGGGAGCGGGAGGGGAGGGATGAGCAGTTCTTC CASSQGEREGRDEQFF
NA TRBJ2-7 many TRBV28 TGTGCCAGCAGTTTTCAGGCAGGGCGGGGTGGCGAGCAGTACTTC CASSFQAGRGGEQYF
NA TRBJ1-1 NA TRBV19 TGTGCCAGTAGTATAACCCCCCCGGGGGGCACTGAAGCTTTCTTT CASSITPPGGTEAFF
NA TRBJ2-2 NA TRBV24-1 TGTGCCACCAGTGATTTGGTCAGCACCGGGGAGCTGTTTTTT CATSDLVSTGELFF
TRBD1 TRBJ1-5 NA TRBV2 TGTGCCAGCAGTCCCGGTAGGGCAGGGGGCTTTGGGGAGCCCCAGCATTTT CASSPGRAGGFGEPQHF
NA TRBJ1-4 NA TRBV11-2 TGTGCCAGCAGCTTTAACCCTAATGAAAAACTGTTTTTT CASSFNPNEKLFF
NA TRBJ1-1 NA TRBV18 TGTGCCAGCTCACCACCGAGGGGCTCAAGCACTGAAGCTTTCTTT CASSPPRGSSTEAFF
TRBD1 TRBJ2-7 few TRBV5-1 TGCGCCAGCAGCCCCGAAGGAGCGTTCCATCCCAGGGGGGAGCAGTACTTC CASSPEGAFHPRGEQYF
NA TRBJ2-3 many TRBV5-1 TGCGCCAGCAGCTCGGACACTCCTGGCACAGATACGCAGTATTTT CASSSDTPGTDTQYF